Included here is one T cell receptor (beta chain) sequence, with context. For every subset, genomic DNA was evenly distributed across several immunoSEQ plates. Profiling relied on immunoSEQ multiplex PCR, and the TCRdb table lists in-frame clones only, not all of them. The table lists under 200,000 clones, roughly 93% of them singletons, with approximately 0.07% in the top ten. Per germline, CDR1 SNHLY and CDR2 FYNNEI. V lost 8 bases to trimming and J lost 3 bases, with 14 bases between them. The CDR3 extends over 14 amino acids. This record belongs to a study of shared clonotypes between healthy human individuals.

Sequenced input: naive CD4+ T cells sorted from blood. Subset in this sample: CD45RA+ positively selected. This TCR came from a woman aged 25-40 years in good health. The rearrangement joins TRBV2 to TRBJ1-5; D unclear. For the CDR3, the DNA is TGTGCCAGCGAGAAATCGGCAGTCAATCAGCCCCAGCATTTT. This encodes CASEKSAVNQPQHF.